Each of the 20 T cell receptor beta chains below was sequenced from the same sample in a study of early T cells in non-severe SARS-CoV-2 infection. TCRdb reanalysed the 5' RACE reads using MiXCR and keeps one entry per CDR3 protein. Among about 80,000 distinct CDR3 sequences listed, approximately 12% were seen once. This sample comprised whole blood, obtained at baseline. All receptors come from an adult who was a healthcare worker with PCR-confirmed SARS-CoV-2 infection or an uninfected control (not recorded which). The donor label of this sample is uncertain.

This clonotype turned up a few times. The gene calls are TRBV20-1 and TRBJ2-7; D is unresolved. The germline CDR1 and CDR2 sequences are DFQATT and SNEGSKA (reference sequence). The CDR3 is made up of 14 amino acids. Trimming removed 0 bases at V and 0 bases at J, with 9 bases between. The DNA for the CDR3 is TGCAGTGCTAGAGAACGGTCGTACTCCTACGAGCAGTACTTC. As protein: CSARERSYSYEQYF.

This clonotype has more than one count but fewer than ten. The V gene is TRBV13, the J gene TRBJ2-2; weak D call: TRBD2 (6 bases). V dropped 5 bases and J dropped 6 bases, with 10 bases sitting between them. CDR3 length: 13 amino acids. Germline CDR1 is PRHDT and CDR2 is FYEKMQ (reference sequence). CDR3 bases: TGTGCCAGCAGCCCCTCTAGCGCCGGGGAGCTGTTTTTT. Translated: CASSPSSAGELFF.

This clonotype was counted only a few times. The V gene is TRBV4-1, the J gene TRBJ2-7; the D call may be TRBD1 or TRBD2 (6 bases each). Germline V CDR1 and CDR2: MGHRA, YSYEKL. Trimming removed 5 bases from V and 5 bases from J, with 25 bases in between. This CDR3 comprises 17 residues. The CDR3 coding sequence is TGCGCCAGCAGCGATTTACGCGCGGGACAAGCGTTCCACGAGCAGTACTTC. Protein: CASSDLRAGQAFHEQYF.

The genes are TRBV6-2 or TRBV6-3 and TRBJ1-5; the match to TRBD1 covers 7 bases. Germline assignment: CDR1 MNHEY and CDR2 SVGEGT. Trimming cost V 0 bases and J 6 bases; bases outside gene matches: 11. The CDR3 has 17 residues. CDR3 region: CASSYSGTQGILQPQHF. Here the CDR3 DNA reads TGTGCCAGCAGTTACTCGGGGACACAGGGGATCCTTCAGCCCCAGCATTTT.

V is TRBV29-1 and J is TRBJ2-2, with 8 bases matching TRBD1. The CDR3 has 13 amino acids. The V gene end was trimmed by 7 bases and the J gene end by 5 bases; junction bases not matched to a gene: 6. Germline CDR1 and CDR2: SQVTM and ANQGSEA. This CDR3 reads CSGGNRGTGELFF. The CDR3 nucleotides are TGCAGCGGCGGCAACAGGGGGACCGGGGAGCTGTTTTTT.

This clonotype was observed at least ten times. This chain links TRBV5-1 with TRBJ2-7; D is ambiguous. Germline CDR1 reads SGHRS; CDR2 reads YFSETQ. The CDR3 sequence is 15 residues long. V was cut by 5 bases and J by 3 bases, with 18 bases left in between. The CDR3, as DNA: TGCGCCAGCAGGCAACATATAGCAAGTGGCTACGAGCAGTACTTC. As protein: CASRQHIASGYEQYF.

Here the CDR3 DNA reads TGTGCCAGCAGTTTAGCCACCATACCCCACGAGCAGTACTTC. It specifies CASSLATIPHEQYF. The chain employs TRBV27 and TRBJ2-7; the D is unclear. CDR1 is MNHEY and CDR2 is SMNVEV in the germline V gene (reference sequence). V was clipped by 2 bases and J by 5 bases, with 13 bases between them. The CDR3 is made up of 14 amino acids.

The chain is built from TRBV6-5 and TRBJ2-7, with D maybe TRBD1 (6 bases). The CDR3 consists of 14 residues. The V end was cut by 6 bases, the J end by 4 bases, with 16 bases between. CDR1 is MNHEY and CDR2 is SVGAGI in the germline V gene. The CDR3 is CASRDSRGIYEQYF. DNA for the CDR3: TGTGCCAGCAGGGACTCCAGGGGAATATACGAGCAGTACTTC.

The table lists this clonotype with many counts. This chain connects TRBV6-5 to TRBJ1-1; no clear D. Germline-derived CDR1 and CDR2 are MNHEY and SVGAGI. CDR3 length: 12 amino acids. V lost 6 bases to trimming and J lost 5 bases, with 10 bases between them. The CDR3 DNA reads as TGTGCCAGCAGAACTCGATGGACTGAAGCTTTCTTT. Encoded protein: CASRTRWTEAFF.

This clonotype has more than one count but fewer than ten. The chain recombines TRBV5-1 with TRBJ2-5, with 7 nucleotides matching TRBD1. This CDR3 spans 13 amino acids. CDR1 is SGHRS, CDR2 YFSETQ, per germline. V shed 5 bases and J 5 bases; nucleotides not matched to a gene: 6. The CDR3, as DNA: TGCGCCAGCAGTGAGGGACAGTTGGAGACCCAGTACTTC. It specifies CASSEGQLETQYF.

This clonotype was detected a few times. This chain connects TRBV6-5 to TRBJ1-1; no clear D. V was pared by 5 bases and J by 0 bases, with 16 bases between. In germline, CDR1 is MNHEY, CDR2 SVGAGI. This CDR3 contains 16 residues. This chain's CDR3 is CASSLTVSRMNTEAFF. CDR3 DNA sequence: TGTGCCAGCAGTCTAACAGTTTCGCGCATGAACACTGAAGCTTTCTTT.

The V and J genes are TRBV27 and TRBJ2-7; D is perhaps TRBD2 (6 bases). The CDR3 consists of 14 residues. Germline V gene lookup returns CDR1 MNHEY and CDR2 SMNVEV (reference sequence). Trimming took 3 bases from V and 6 from J, leaving 15 bases between them. The chain's CDR3 is CASSFRGSLREQYF. The DNA of the CDR3 is TGTGCCAGCAGTTTTCGGGGGTCGCTCCGCGAGCAGTACTTC.

This clonotype has a handful of counts. CDR3 protein: CASSRGLLNTDTQYF. The CDR3 DNA sequence: TGTGCCAGCAGCCGCGGACTACTAAACACAGATACGCAGTATTTT. V and J are TRBV11-2 and TRBJ2-3, with TRBD2 as a possible D gene (6 bases). CDR1 is SGHAT and CDR2 is FQNNGV in the germline V gene. V lost 5 bases, J lost 2 bases, and 14 bases lay in between. CDR3 length: 15 amino acids. Together with reference TRBV11-2 and TRBJ2-3, the CDR3 gives the full variable domain: EAGVAQSPRYKIIEKRQSVAFWCNPISGHATLYWYQQILGQGPKLLIQFQNNGVVDDSQLPKDRFSAERLKGVDSTLKIQPAKLEDSAVYLCASSRGLLNTDTQYFGPGTRLTVL.

The chain is built from TRBV11-2 and TRBJ1-6; D not certain. The length of the CDR3 is 17 residues. CDR1 is SGHAT, CDR2 FQNNGV, per germline. Trimming left V 6 bases short and J 4 bases short, with 19 bases between. CDR3 nucleotide sequence: TGTGCCAGCAGTTTGCCGGAGCCACCAGATTATAATTCACCCCTCCACTTT. This encodes CASSLPEPPDYNSPLHF.

This clonotype was seen repeatedly, ten times or more. The chain recombines TRBV4-1 with TRBJ1-2; 7 bases match TRBD1. Per the germline V gene, CDR1 is MGHRA and CDR2 is YSYEKL. The CDR3 totals 15 residues. Trimming at V came to 4 bases and at J to 3 bases, leaving 8 bases not matched to a gene. Written as DNA, the CDR3 is TGCGCCAGCAGCCGAGTAACAGGGGTCGACTATGGCTACACCTTC. It yields the protein CASSRVTGVDYGYTF.

CDR3 amino acids: CAGALEGQETQYF. For the CDR3, the DNA is TGTGCCGGAGCCTTGGAGGGACAAGAGACCCAGTACTTC. V gene TRBV2 combines with J gene TRBJ2-5; D may be TRBD2 (6 bases). The CDR3 spans 13 residues. Trimming cost V 11 bases and J 2 bases, with 15 bases left between them. The germline gives CDR1 SNHLY, CDR2 FYNNEI.

This clonotype was recorded at least ten times. This chain links TRBV11-2 with TRBJ1-1; 9 nucleotides align to TRBD1. The CDR3 runs to 12 residues. V lost 3 bases to trimming and J lost 11 bases; unmatched junction nucleotides: 4. Germline V gene data show CDR1 as SGHAT and CDR2 as FQNNGV. The CDR3 spells CASSFSTGGAFF. In DNA form, the CDR3 reads TGTGCCAGCAGCTTTTCGACAGGGGGGGCTTTCTTT.

In its sample, this clonotype was seen many times. The V call is TRBV6-2 or TRBV6-3, the J call TRBJ2-5; 12 nucleotides agree with TRBD2. The CDR3 loop spans 18 amino acids. CDR1 and CDR2 (germline): MNHEY, SVGEGT. V trimming: 2 bases; J trimming: 2 bases; junction bases outside the gene matches: 9. The DNA of the CDR3 is TGTGCCAGCAGTTACCTCCGAGGACTAGCGGGGAGTCAAGAGACCCAGTACTTC. Translation: CASSYLRGLAGSQETQYF.

This clonotype was recorded at least ten times. The CDR3 spells CASVGTRERFGTQYF. CDR3 sequence (DNA): TGTGCCAGCGTCGGGACTAGAGAGAGGTTTGGGACCCAGTACTTC. The chain couples TRBV28 to TRBJ2-5, with 8 positions matching TRBD2. The CDR3 totals 15 residues. Germline values: CDR1 MDHEN, CDR2 SYDVKM. Unmatched junction bases numbered 15, after V lost 8 bases and J lost 7 bases.

This clonotype was observed many times. V usage is TRBV2 and J usage is TRBJ2-7; 9 bases map to TRBD1. The germline gives CDR1 SNHLY, CDR2 FYNNEI. V dropped 4 bases and J dropped 3; count of bases not matched to a gene: 4. The CDR3 is made up of 14 amino acids. The CDR3 DNA sequence: TGTGCCAGCAGTGCGACGGGACAGGGCTACGAGCAGTACTTC. It encodes CASSATGQGYEQYF. Combining the CDR3 with reference TRBV2 and TRBJ2-7 gives the whole variable domain EPEVTQTPSHQVTQMGQEVILRCVPISNHLYFYWYRQILGQKVEFLVSFYNNEISEKSEIFDDQFSVERPDGSNFTLKIRSTKLEDSAMYFCASSATGQGYEQYFGPGTRLTVT.